The 25 T cell receptor beta chains given below trace back to one sample, sequenced in a study of shared clonotypes between healthy human individuals. TCRdb keeps only in-frame clones here, not all; method: immunoSEQ multiplex PCR. The table records some 1,400,000 clones, roughly 95% of them present only once. Source material: naive CD4+ T cells sorted from blood. Described subset: CD45RA+ positively selected. These TCRs come from a man aged 30 to 45 in good health.

About this clone itself: Within the sample, other DNA sequences also encode this same CDR3. The rearrangement links TRBV5-5 to TRBJ2-5; TRBD2 is a possible D gene (7 bases). The CDR3 contains 13 residues. V lost 2 bases and J 3 bases, leaving 8 bases between the germline ends. Germline V gene lookup returns CDR1 SGHKS and CDR2 YYEKEE (reference sequence). The CDR3 DNA is TGTGCCAGCAGCTTAGGGGGGGAAGAGACCCAGTACTTC. Protein product: CASSLGGEETQYF.

The V and J genes are TRBV10-3 and TRBJ2-3, with 7 bases aligning to TRBD1. J gave up 4 bases and V 11 bases, and 9 bases lay outside the gene matches. This CDR3 is 13 amino acids long. Germline CDR1 is ENHRY and CDR2 is SYGVKD. For the CDR3, the DNA is TGTGCCGCCTGGACAGGAATGCCAGATACGCAGTATTTT. The encoded protein is CAAWTGMPDTQYF.

CDR3 protein: CASSQKGGTGELFF. CDR3 sequence (DNA): TGCGCCAGCAGCCAAAAAGGGGGGACCGGGGAGCTGTTTTTT. The J gene is TRBJ2-2, the V gene TRBV4-3; either TRBD1 or TRBD2 may fit D (6 bases each). V was pared by 2 bases and J by 5 bases, with 9 bases between. CDR1 LGHNA and CDR2 YSLEER come from the germline V gene. This CDR3 is 14 amino acids long.

V and J are TRBV21-1 and TRBJ2-2. TRBV21-1 is classified as a pseudogene. The CDR3 has 17 residues. As DNA, the CDR3 is TGTGCCAGCAGCAATTTGGGTCGGACGGCCATAACCGGGGAGCTGTTTTTT. This encodes CASSNLGRTAITGELFF.

The chain employs TRBV21-1 and TRBJ1-4. TRBV21-1 is a documented pseudogene. The CDR3 extends over 12 amino acids. The CDR3 nucleotides read TGTGCCAGCAGCAAAGGTCACGGAAAACTGTTTTTT. Translating gives CASSKGHGKLFF.

This sequence joins TRBV5-1 and TRBJ1-1, with 9 nucleotides matching TRBD1. Germline trimming cut 0 bases from V and 5 bases from J; bases unmatched to any gene: 5. This CDR3 region has 15 residues. Germline V gives CDR1 SGHRS, CDR2 YFSETQ. For the CDR3, the DNA is TGCGCCAGCAGCTTGGAACAGGGGGCGAATACTGAAGCTTTCTTT. Its translation is CASSLEQGANTEAFF.

The V call is TRBV29-1, the J call TRBJ2-7; D is ambiguous. V lost 5 bases to trimming and J lost 3 bases, with 11 bases between them. This CDR3 has 12 residues. Germline CDR1 and CDR2: SQVTM and ANQGSEA. The CDR3 loop is CSVKSASYEQYF. The CDR3 nucleotides read TGCAGCGTTAAGTCGGCTAGCTACGAGCAGTACTTC.

For this clone: The sample holds other DNA sequences that translate to the same CDR3. The genes are TRBV5-4 and TRBJ2-7; tentative D call: TRBD1 (6 bases). Germline lookup yields CDR1 SGHNT and CDR2 YYREEE (reference sequence). CDR3 length: 12 amino acids. V shed 2 bases and J shed 3 bases, with 6 bases lying between them. The CDR3 DNA sequence: TGTGCCAGCAGCTTAGGGGGCTACGAGCAGTACTTC. Translating it yields CASSLGGYEQYF.

CDR3 sequence reads: CASRFSGGLYNEQFF. Written as DNA, the CDR3 is TGTGCCAGCAGGTTTAGCGGGGGGCTCTACAATGAGCAGTTCTTC. The V call is TRBV6-5, the J call TRBJ2-1; 10 positions agree with TRBD2. With V trimmed by 6 bases and J by 3 bases, 5 bases remained unmatched. This CDR3 is built from 15 residues. Germline V gene data show CDR1 as MNHEY and CDR2 as SVGAGI.

The chain uses TRBV28 and TRBJ2-1; tentatively, D is TRBD1 (5 bases). Trimming shortened V by 2 bases and J by 5 bases, and 13 bases separated the two germline ends. The germline V gene encodes CDR1 MDHEN and CDR2 SYDVKM. The CDR3 spans 15 residues. The CDR3 reads CASSLRPGPHNEQFF. Written as DNA, the CDR3 is TGTGCCAGCAGTTTAAGGCCAGGGCCCCACAATGAGCAGTTCTTC. Drawing the rest from reference TRBV28 and TRBJ2-1, the complete variable domain is DVKVTQSSRYLVKRTGEKVFLECVQDMDHENMFWYRQDPGLGLRLIYFSYDVKMKEKGDIPEGYSVSREKKERFSLILESASTNQTSMYLCASSLRPGPHNEQFFGPGTRLTVL.

This clone was detected a few times. The rearrangement joins TRBV7-8 to TRBJ2-7; 7 bases match TRBD1. After removal of 2 bases from V and 4 bases from J, the junction contained 5 bases not matched to a gene. Germline V gene data show CDR1 as SGHVS and CDR2 as FQNEAQ. The CDR3 covers 14 residues. Written as DNA, the CDR3 is TGTGCCAGCAGCTTACACCTGGGACAGTACGAGCAGTACTTC. Translated, it gives CASSLHLGQYEQYF.

This chain links TRBV7-2 with TRBJ2-3; 10 bases match TRBD2. Germline CDR1 is SGHTA and CDR2 is FQGNSA. The V and J ends lost 5 bases and 3 bases, in that order; junction bases with no gene match: 8. CDR3 size: 16 residues. CDR3 DNA sequence: TGTGCCAGCAGCCGACCTAGCGGGAGTTTTACAGATACGCAGTATTTT. Encoded protein: CASSRPSGSFTDTQYF.

The rearrangement links TRBV29-1 to TRBJ2-3; possibly TRBD1 or TRBD2 for D (5 bases each). Trimming took 7 bases from V and 2 from J, leaving 13 bases between them. The CDR3 has 13 residues. Germline V gene sequence: CDR1 SQVTM, CDR2 ANQGSEA. CDR3: CSAEGPTTDTQYF. CDR3 in DNA: TGCAGCGCCGAGGGACCGACCACAGATACGCAGTATTTT.

The CDR3 nucleotides are TGTGCCAGCAGCGTAAGGACTAGCGGGGCTAATGAGCAGTTCTTC. It codes for CASSVRTSGANEQFF. This sequence joins TRBV9 and TRBJ2-1; 12 nucleotides line up with TRBD2. This CDR3 comprises 15 residues. The trim removed 1 base at V and 7 bases at J, leaving 3 bases unmatched. Germline-derived CDR1 and CDR2 are SGDLS and YYNGEE.

CDR3 sequence (DNA): TGTGCCAGCAGTGACCTTTGGAGCTCCTACAATGAGCAGTTCTTC. This codes for CASSDLWSSYNEQFF. The chain carries TRBV6-6 and TRBJ2-1; D not certain. Trimming pared 5 bases from V and 0 bases from J, leaving 11 bases between. The CDR3 is 15 residues long. The germline V gene has CDR1 MNHNY and CDR2 SVGAGI (reference sequence).

The genes are TRBV30 and TRBJ2-7; 10 nucleotides align to TRBD2. J was trimmed by 2 bases and V by 0 bases; bases with no gene match: 10. Germline lookup yields CDR1 GTSNPN and CDR2 SVGIG (reference sequence). This CDR3 spans 17 amino acids. CDR3 sequence: CAWSVLGLAGVAYEQYF. The CDR3, as DNA: TGTGCCTGGAGTGTACTAGGTCTAGCGGGAGTGGCCTACGAGCAGTACTTC.

The J gene is TRBJ1-2, the V gene TRBV6-5, with D hard to call. V gave up 6 bases and J gave up 2 bases, with 10 bases separating them. The length of the CDR3 is 13 residues. Germline loops: CDR1 MNHEY, CDR2 SVGAGI. The CDR3 nucleotides are TGTGCCAGCAGGGACCAGGCGAACTATGGCTACACCTTC. Translating gives CASRDQANYGYTF.

V usage is TRBV19 and J usage is TRBJ1-3; D is uncertain. The CDR3 runs to 14 residues. Germline CDR1 reads LNHDA; CDR2 reads SQIVND (reference sequence). The V and J ends lost 4 bases and 4 bases respectively, with 11 bases between them. The CDR3 is CASSTTVGGNTIYF. Written as DNA, the CDR3 is TGTGCCAGTAGTACGACGGTGGGAGGAAACACCATATATTTT. Drawing the rest from reference TRBV19 and TRBJ1-3, the complete variable domain is DGGITQSPKYLFRKEGQNVTLSCEQNLNHDAMYWYRQDPGQGLRLIYYSQIVNDFQKGDIAEGYSVSREKKESFPLTVTSAQKNPTAFYLCASSTTVGGNTIYFGEGSWLTVV.

The chain joins TRBV29-1 to TRBJ1-1, with TRBD1 matching over 12 bases. Germline V gene sequence: CDR1 SQVTM, CDR2 ANQGSEA. The CDR3 covers 16 residues. V lost 4 bases and J lost 6; bases outside the gene matches: 12. DNA for the CDR3: TGCAGCGTTGTTAGGGACAGGGGGCCTTCCGCCGCTGAAGCTTTCTTT. It is translated as CSVVRDRGPSAAEAFF.

The genes are TRBV29-1 and TRBJ2-1, with 9 bases identical to TRBD1. Germline assignment: CDR1 SQVTM and CDR2 ANQGSEA. The V segment lost 2 bases and the J segment 5 bases; nucleotides outside the gene matches: 7. This CDR3 has 15 residues. This CDR3 reads CSVEPGTGFHNEQFF. The CDR3, as DNA: TGCAGCGTTGAACCCGGGACAGGGTTCCACAATGAGCAGTTCTTC.

The rearrangement joins TRBV18 to TRBJ2-7; the D gene could be TRBD1 or TRBD2 (5 bases each). Germline V lookup: CDR1 KGHSH, CDR2 LQKENI. The germline V and J ends were trimmed by 9 bases and 4 bases, with 16 bases remaining between them. This CDR3 has 13 amino acids. The CDR3 loop is CASSLTREYEQYF. The CDR3 DNA follows: TGTGCCAGTTCATTAACCAGGGAGTACGAGCAGTACTTC.

The chain employs TRBV25-1 and TRBJ1-3; no reliable D call. The CDR3 covers 15 residues. The germline gives CDR1 MGHDK, CDR2 SYGVNS. The ends were cut back, 2 bases at V and 6 bases at J, with 14 bases in the middle. The CDR3 loop is CASSERTGGENTIYF. The CDR3 bases are TGTGCCAGCAGTGAAAGGACGGGTGGGGAAAACACCATATATTTT. Full variable domain (missing parts from reference TRBV25-1 and TRBJ1-3): EADIYQTPRYLVIGTGKKITLECSQTMGHDKMYWYQQDPGMELHLIHYSYGVNSTEKGDLSSESTVSRIRTEHFPLTLESARPSHTSQYLCASSERTGGENTIYFGEGSWLTVV.

A single count supports this clone. The V and J genes are TRBV6-6 and TRBJ1-2; TRBD1 might be the D (5 bases). Germline CDR1 MNHNY, CDR2 SVGAGI (reference sequence). The CDR3 extends over 15 amino acids. V lost 6 bases, J lost 4 bases, and 18 bases lay in between. The chain's CDR3 is CASRSPRDGSYGYTF. The CDR3 DNA reads as TGTGCCAGCAGATCCCCCCGGGACGGATCCTATGGCTACACCTTC.

The V and J genes are TRBV19 and TRBJ1-2; 10 bases are shared with TRBD1. This CDR3 contains 15 residues. Germline values: CDR1 LNHDA, CDR2 SQIVND (reference sequence). The V segment lost 4 bases and the J segment 1 base; nucleotides outside the gene matches: 3. The CDR3 loop reads CASSTRTGGNYGYTF. CDR3 DNA sequence: TGTGCCAGTAGTACCAGGACAGGGGGTAACTATGGCTACACCTTC.

This sequence joins TRBV27 and TRBJ2-2; 9 bases are a match to TRBD2. The CDR3 is 15 amino acids. From germline, CDR1 is MNHEY and CDR2 SMNVEV (reference sequence). The junction had 4 bases not matched to a gene; V was cut back by 2 bases and J by 6 bases. CDR3 bases: TGTGCCAGCAGTTTACCAGCGGGAGGCTCCGGGGAGCTGTTTTTT. Translation: CASSLPAGGSGELFF.